This TCR beta chain was recovered during a study of stem cell transplantation in POMP-related autoinflammatory disease. Study background: The study hypothesized thymoproteasome defects skew the TRB repertoire via impaired CD8+ selection. Before transplant: CD4+ naive skewing, low CD8+ proportions, reduced cytokine secretion.

The repertoire was sequenced with immunoSEQ multiplex PCR; TCRdb's copy has only in-frame clones and lacks some. Of fewer than 30,000 clones in the sample, 82% were seen once. A word on this clone: Its matching antigen is unknown.

Notes on the study in general: In patients with PRAID, every analyzed T-cell subset tended to show lower diversity and higher clonality. In PRAID patients, the number of distinct TRB V-J gene pairings was restricted.

This specimen consisted of CD4+ T cells from PBMCs, obtained before stem cell transplantation. The receptor was isolated from a human donor with POMP-related autoinflammation and immune dysregulation (PRAID).

The CDR3 DNA reads TGTGCCAGCAGCCAACCCCGGACGGATAGGCGTGGGACCCAGTACTTC. Its translation is CASSQPRTDRRGTQYF. The genes are TRBV7-9 and TRBJ2-5; D is uncertain. Germline V gene data show CDR1 as SEHNR and CDR2 as FQNEAQ (reference sequence). Trimming stripped 5 bases from V and 7 bases from J, with 23 bases between. CDR3 length equals 16 residues.